What follows are 3 T cell receptor beta chains derived from one specimen sequenced in a study of vaccination effects on CD4 cells after COVID-19. Libraries were prepared by immunoSEQ multiplex PCR; TCRdb keeps only in-frame clonotypes and omits some of them. The sample carries 20,000 to 25,000 clones, around 79% recorded once. These receptors are not linked to any known antigen. Within the ViraFEST assay, antigen-specific CD4+ T cells underwent expansion with viral peptide pools prior to sequencing. Culture lasted about ten days before CD4+ T cell isolation. Vaccinated participants had no history of SARS-CoV-2 infection and tested negative for nucleocapsid antibodies. The sample consisted of CD4+ T cells from PBMCs cultured with HCoV-NL63 spike peptides, taken before COVID-19 vaccination. The origin of the receptors is a human donor who received a COVID-19 vaccine.

The genes are TRBV30 and TRBJ1-1, with a possible D match to TRBD1 (6 bases). The CDR3 consists of 13 residues. Germline loops: CDR1 GTSNPN, CDR2 SVGIG (reference sequence). Trimming removed 2 bases at V and 0 bases at J, with 7 bases between. The CDR3 region is CAWSWDMNTEAFF. CDR3 in DNA: TGTGCCTGGAGTTGGGACATGAACACTGAAGCTTTCTTT. The complete variable domain, with remaining parts taken from reference TRBV30 and TRBJ1-1, reads SQTIHQWPATLVQPVGSPLSLECTVEGTSNPNLYWYRQAAGRGLQLLFYSVGIGQISSEVPQNLSASRPQDRQFILSSKKLLLSDSGFYLCAWSWDMNTEAFFGQGTRLTVV.

The chain combines TRBV20-1 with TRBJ1-1, with 7 nucleotides matching TRBD1. Per germline, CDR1 DFQATT and CDR2 SNEGSKA (reference sequence). This CDR3 is 14 amino acids long. The junction had 7 bases not matched to a gene; V was cut back by 3 bases and J by 3 bases. The CDR3 sequence: CSASPRGVDTEAFF. The CDR3 DNA follows: TGCAGTGCTAGTCCCAGGGGGGTGGACACTGAAGCTTTCTTT.

The rearrangement joins TRBV19 to TRBJ2-2; D remains unclear. CDR3 length equals 15 residues. Trimming took off 4 bases at V and 9 bases at J, with 18 bases between the two ends. Germline loops: CDR1 LNHDA, CDR2 SQIVND (reference sequence). CDR3 in DNA: TGTGCCAGTAGTACCCGGACGGACGAACACCGGGAGCTGTTTTTT. Protein sequence: CASSTRTDEHRELFF.